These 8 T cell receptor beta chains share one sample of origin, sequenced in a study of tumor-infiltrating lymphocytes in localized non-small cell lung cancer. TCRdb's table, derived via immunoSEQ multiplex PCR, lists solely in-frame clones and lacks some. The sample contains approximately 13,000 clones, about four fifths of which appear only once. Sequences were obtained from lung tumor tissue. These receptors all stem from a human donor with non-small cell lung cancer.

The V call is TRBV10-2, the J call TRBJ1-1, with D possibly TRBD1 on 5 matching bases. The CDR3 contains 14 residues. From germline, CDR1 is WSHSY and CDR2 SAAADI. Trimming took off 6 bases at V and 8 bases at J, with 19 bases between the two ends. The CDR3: CASSGTRRDGEAFF. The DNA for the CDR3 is TGCGCCAGCAGCGGTACCCGCCGGGACGGCGAAGCTTTCTTT.

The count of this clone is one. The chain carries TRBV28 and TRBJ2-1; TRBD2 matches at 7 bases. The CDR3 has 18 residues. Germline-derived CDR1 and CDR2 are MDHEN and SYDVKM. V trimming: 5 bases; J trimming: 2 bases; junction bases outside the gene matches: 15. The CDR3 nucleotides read TGTGCCAGCAGTCCGTTGTTAGGGAGGGCCCGGACCTACAATGAGCAGTTCTTC. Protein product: CASSPLLGRARTYNEQFF.

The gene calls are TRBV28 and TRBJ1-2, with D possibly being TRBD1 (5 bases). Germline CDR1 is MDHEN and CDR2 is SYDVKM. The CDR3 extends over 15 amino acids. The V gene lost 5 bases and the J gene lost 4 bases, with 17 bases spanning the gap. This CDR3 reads CASSRPRQTAYGYTF. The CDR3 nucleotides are TGTGCCAGCAGTCGACCCCGACAGACTGCCTATGGCTACACCTTC.

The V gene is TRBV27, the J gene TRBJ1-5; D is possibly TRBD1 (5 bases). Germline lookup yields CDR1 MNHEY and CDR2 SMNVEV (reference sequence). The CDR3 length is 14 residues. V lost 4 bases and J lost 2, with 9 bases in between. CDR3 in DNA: TGTGCCAGCAGTTCCCAGGGAGGCAATCAGCCCCAGCATTTT. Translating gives CASSSQGGNQPQHF.

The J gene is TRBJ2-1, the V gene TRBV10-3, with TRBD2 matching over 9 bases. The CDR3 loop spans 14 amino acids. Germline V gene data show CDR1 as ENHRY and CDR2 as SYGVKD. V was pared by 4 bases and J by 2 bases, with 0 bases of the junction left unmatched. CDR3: CAISGLAAYNEQFF. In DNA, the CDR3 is TGTGCCATCAGTGGACTAGCGGCCTACAATGAGCAGTTCTTC.

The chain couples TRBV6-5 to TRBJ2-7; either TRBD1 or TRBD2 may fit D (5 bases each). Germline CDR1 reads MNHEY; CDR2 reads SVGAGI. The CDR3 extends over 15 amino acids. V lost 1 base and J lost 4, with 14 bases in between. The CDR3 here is CASSYLPGRLYEQYF. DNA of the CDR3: TGTGCCAGCAGTTACTTACCGGGACGCTTGTACGAGCAGTACTTC.

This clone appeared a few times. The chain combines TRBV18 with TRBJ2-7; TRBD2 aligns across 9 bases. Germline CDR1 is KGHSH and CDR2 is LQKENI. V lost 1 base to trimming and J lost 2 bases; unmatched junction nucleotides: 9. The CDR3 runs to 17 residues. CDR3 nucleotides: TGTGCCAGCTCACCACGGGCTAGCGGGGAGTTAACCTACGAGCAGTACTTC. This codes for CASSPRASGELTYEQYF.

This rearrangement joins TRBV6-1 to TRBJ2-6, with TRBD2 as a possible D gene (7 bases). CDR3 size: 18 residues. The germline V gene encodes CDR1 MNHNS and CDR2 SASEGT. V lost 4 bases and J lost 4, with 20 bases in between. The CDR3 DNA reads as TGTGCCAGCAGTGGCATAAAAGGGGGGGCCACAGGGGCCAACGTCCTGACTTTC. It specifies CASSGIKGGATGANVLTF.